The 4 T cell receptor beta chains reported below all come from one sample, sequenced in a study of cytomegalovirus exposure and HLA in healthy donors. Primers for the PCR totalled 60 Vbeta and 13 Jbeta. Generated by immunoSEQ multiplex PCR, the TCRdb table keeps only in-frame clones and is missing some. The sample has about 120,000 clones; 80% are singletons. The source material was PBMCs. The receptors originated from a female donor in good health and CMV-seronegative.

The chain couples TRBV20-1 to TRBJ2-5, with TRBD2 matching over 7 bases. CDR1 and CDR2 from the germline V gene are DFQATT and SNEGSKA (reference sequence). The CDR3 spans 11 residues. With 6 bases clipped from V and 11 bases from J, the junction kept 9 bases outside the gene matches. CDR3 nucleotides: TGCAGTGCGGGGGGGTCTTACCAGCAGTACTTC. Amino acid sequence: CSAGGSYQQYF.

Of note for this clone: Relative to the germline gene, one junction end is altered; a read error may explain this. This chain links TRBV2 with TRBJ2-5; a possible D gene is TRBD2 (7 bases). The germline CDR1 and CDR2 sequences are SNHLY and FYNNEI. This CDR3 has 12 amino acids. The chain's CDR3 is CASSEAGRGGDF. The CDR3 region has the DNA TGTGCCAGCAGTGAAGCGGGGAGGGGGGGAGACTTC.

CDR3 region: CASSSDSYSGNTIYF. The CDR3 DNA is TGTGCCAGCAGCTCAGACAGCTACTCTGGAAACACCATATATTTT. This rearrangement joins TRBV5-6 to TRBJ1-3, with D possibly being TRBD1 (5 bases). Germline V gene sequence: CDR1 SGHDT, CDR2 YYEEEE. V was shortened by 3 bases and J by 0 bases, with 10 bases between the two germline ends. The CDR3 has 15 residues.

V gene TRBV5-1 combines with J gene TRBJ2-5, with 7 positions matching TRBD1. The CDR3 length is 15 residues. Germline assignment: CDR1 SGHRS and CDR2 YFSETQ. With V trimmed by 0 bases and J by 2 bases, 4 bases remained unmatched. CDR3 sequence (DNA): TGCGCCAGCAGCTTGGCGGCCAGGGGGCAAGAGACCCAGTACTTC. This codes for CASSLAARGQETQYF. Drawing the rest from reference TRBV5-1 and TRBJ2-5, the complete variable domain is KAGVTQTPRYLIKTRGQQVTLSCSPISGHRSVSWYQQTPGQGLQFLFEYFSETQRNKGNFPGRFSGRQFSNSRSEMNVSTLELGDSALYLCASSLAARGQETQYFGPGTRLLVL.